The 8 T cell receptor beta chains reported below all come from one sample, sequenced in a study of cytotoxic CD8 clonotypes in ibrutinib-treated CLL. TCRdb's copy holds only in-frame clones and misses some; the assay was immunoSEQ multiplex PCR. The data show approximately 320,000 clones, over 55% seen once. Specimen: PBMCs, collected after 36 months of ibrutinib treatment. All receptors come from a human donor with chronic lymphocytic leukemia.

This chain links TRBV5-1 with TRBJ1-6, with no clear D. CDR3 size: 15 residues. Germline V gives CDR1 SGHRS, CDR2 YFSETQ. Deletions cut 4 bases from V and 5 bases from J, with 13 bases between. Written as DNA, the CDR3 is TGCGCCAGCAGCCCGGAGGACGGGGATAATTCACCCCTCCACTTT. It yields the protein CASSPEDGDNSPLHF.

CDR3 DNA sequence: TGTGCCAGCAGCTTGGGGACAGGGGGCGCCTATGGCTACACCTTC. Translating gives CASSLGTGGAYGYTF. This sequence joins TRBV5-6 and TRBJ1-2; TRBD1 agrees at 11 bases. Germline V CDR1 and CDR2: SGHDT, YYEEEE. This CDR3 region has 15 residues. Trimming took 0 bases from V and 4 from J; bases not matched to a gene: 2.

The J gene is TRBJ1-1, the V gene TRBV5-1; no clear D. V was shortened by 5 bases and J by 1 base, with 9 bases between the two germline ends. Germline V gene lookup returns CDR1 SGHRS and CDR2 YFSETQ. This CDR3 has 13 residues. The CDR3 spells CASRFGRNTEAFF. Here the CDR3 DNA reads TGCGCCAGCAGATTCGGGCGGAACACTGAAGCTTTCTTT.

The genes are TRBV5-4 and TRBJ1-4; 7 positions agree with TRBD1. J gave up 10 bases and V 4 bases, and 10 bases lay outside the gene matches. The CDR3 spans 14 residues. Germline V gene sequence: CDR1 SGHNT, CDR2 YYREEE (reference sequence). In DNA form, the CDR3 reads TGTGCCAGCAGCCAGGACAGGACCTTAGGAAAACTGTTTTTT. Translated, it gives CASSQDRTLGKLFF.

V is TRBV9 and J is TRBJ2-1, with D unclear. Trimming removed 1 base at V and 0 bases at J, with 11 bases between. CDR1 is SGDLS and CDR2 is YYNGEE in the germline V gene. The CDR3 is 16 residues long. CDR3 region: CASSVLGADSYNEQFF. The CDR3 coding sequence is TGTGCCAGCAGCGTACTTGGTGCGGACTCCTACAATGAGCAGTTCTTC. The variable domain in full, completed from reference TRBV9 and TRBJ2-1, reads DSGVTQTPKHLITATGQRVTLRCSPRSGDLSVYWYQQSLDQGLQFLIQYYNGEERAKGNILERFSAQQFPDLHSELNLSSLELGDSALYFCASSVLGADSYNEQFFGPGTRLTVL.

This chain uses TRBV19 with TRBJ2-7, with 11 bases matching TRBD2. The CDR3 has 14 residues. The V gene's germline CDR1 is LNHDA and CDR2 SQIVND (reference sequence). Germline trimming cut 6 bases from V and 7 bases from J; bases unmatched to any gene: 8. The CDR3, as DNA: TGTGCCAGTAGGGCCACTAGCGGGGGCGGGGAGCAGTACTTC. As protein: CASRATSGGGEQYF.

This chain links TRBV12-5 with TRBJ1-5; unclear D gene. Per germline, CDR1 LGHNT and CDR2 FRNRAP. The V and J ends lost 5 bases and 7 bases respectively, with 24 bases between them. The CDR3 runs 17 residues. The CDR3 is CASGPRPIGPFRQPQHF. Here the CDR3 DNA reads TGTGCTAGTGGTCCCCGCCCGATCGGGCCCTTTAGACAGCCCCAGCATTTT.

V usage is TRBV7-2 and J usage is TRBJ2-1, with 10 positions matching TRBD2. The germline V gene has CDR1 SGHTA and CDR2 FQGNSA. The CDR3 spans 16 residues. V shed 0 bases and J 1 base; nucleotides not matched to a gene: 0. The CDR3 DNA is TGTGCCAGCAGCTTAGCTAGCGGGAGGTCCTACAATGAGCAGTTCTTC. It is translated as CASSLASGRSYNEQFF.